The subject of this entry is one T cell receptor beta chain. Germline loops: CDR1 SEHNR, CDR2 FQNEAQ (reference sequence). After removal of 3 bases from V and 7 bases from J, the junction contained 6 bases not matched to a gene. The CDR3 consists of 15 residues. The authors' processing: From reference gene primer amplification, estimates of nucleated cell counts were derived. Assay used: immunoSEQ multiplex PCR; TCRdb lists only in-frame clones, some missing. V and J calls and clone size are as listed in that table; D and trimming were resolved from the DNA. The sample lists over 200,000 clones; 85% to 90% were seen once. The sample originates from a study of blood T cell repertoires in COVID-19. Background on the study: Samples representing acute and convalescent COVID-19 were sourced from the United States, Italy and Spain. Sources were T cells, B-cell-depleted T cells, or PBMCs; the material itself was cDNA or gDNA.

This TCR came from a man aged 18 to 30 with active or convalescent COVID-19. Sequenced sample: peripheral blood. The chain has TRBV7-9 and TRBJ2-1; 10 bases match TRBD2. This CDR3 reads CASSFKLAGVNEQFF. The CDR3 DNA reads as TGTGCCAGCAGCTTCAAGCTAGCGGGAGTGAATGAGCAGTTCTTC. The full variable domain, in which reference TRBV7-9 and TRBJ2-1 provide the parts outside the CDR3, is DTGVSQNPRHKITKRGQNVTFRCDPISEHNRLYWYRQTLGQGPEFLTYFQNEAQLEKSRLLSDRFSAERPKGSFSTLEIQRTEQGDSAMYLCASSFKLAGVNEQFFGPGTRLTVL.